The next 18 T cell receptor beta chains were all read from a single sample in a study of T-cell memory formation after mild COVID-19. MiXCR, run by TCRdb on the 5' RACE reads, gives a single entry per CDR3 protein. Of more than 150,000 distinct CDR3 sequences listed, about 18% were seen once; the top ten hold approximately 4%. Input material: PBMCs or a T cell subset sorted from them (not recorded which). All receptors come from a man between 18 and 35 years old who had mild COVID-19 (a few samples of this study predate the infection). Cell type and time point are not known.

This chain links TRBV2 with TRBJ1-2; TRBD1 might be the D (5 bases). Germline CDR1 SNHLY, CDR2 FYNNEI. CDR3 length: 13 amino acids. The germline V and J ends were trimmed by 6 bases and 5 bases, with 13 bases remaining between them. The CDR3 nucleotides read TGTGCCAGCAGCTCGGGGCTGGGGTATGGCTACACCTTC. It is translated as CASSSGLGYGYTF. The whole variable domain, remainder taken from reference TRBV2 and TRBJ1-2, is EPEVTQTPSHQVTQMGQEVILRCVPISNHLYFYWYRQILGQKVEFLVSFYNNEISEKSEIFDDQFSVERPDGSNFTLKIRSTKLEDSAMYFCASSSGLGYGYTFGSGTRLTVV.

In DNA, the CDR3 is TGTGCCATCAGTGAGTCGGGGAGGAGCTATGGCTACACCTTC. Encoded protein: CAISESGRSYGYTF. The J gene is TRBJ1-2, the V gene TRBV10-3; D is undetermined. The germline V gene has CDR1 ENHRY and CDR2 SYGVKD. The CDR3 sequence is 14 residues long. V was trimmed by 0 bases and J by 4 bases, leaving 9 bases between them.

Many counts were recorded for this clonotype. The chain uses TRBV27 and TRBJ2-3, with D hard to call. The CDR3 sequence is 13 residues long. Trimming cost V 5 bases and J 6 bases, with 12 bases left between them. Germline V lookup: CDR1 MNHEY, CDR2 SMNVEV (reference sequence). CDR3 sequence reads: CASSPANSDTQYF. The CDR3 coding sequence is TGTGCCAGCAGTCCCGCTAACTCCGATACGCAGTATTTT.

The table lists this clonotype with a count of one. This chain links TRBV4-1 with TRBJ2-5, with 9 bases aligning to TRBD2. Looked up from germline, CDR1 is MGHRA and CDR2 is YSYEKL. Losses at the gene ends were 0 bases for V and 5 bases for J; bases not matched to a gene: 7. CDR3 length: 16 residues. Written as DNA, the CDR3 is TGCGCCAGCAGCCAAGAGGGGCTAGCGGGGAAGGAGACCCAGTACTTC. Translation: CASSQEGLAGKETQYF.

In its sample, this clonotype was seen a few times. This chain uses TRBV7-2 with TRBJ2-3; TRBD1 agrees at 8 bases. The CDR3 is 15 residues long. From germline, CDR1 is SGHTA and CDR2 FQGNSA. The V gene end was trimmed by 5 bases and the J gene end by 1 base; junction bases not matched to a gene: 5. The CDR3 loop is CASSQGAIRTDTQYF. In DNA form, the CDR3 reads TGTGCCAGCAGCCAGGGGGCTATACGCACAGATACGCAGTATTTT.

This clonotype was detected many times. V and J are TRBV12-3 or TRBV12-4 and TRBJ2-1; TRBD2 matches 9 bases. This CDR3 is built from 16 residues. The trim removed 6 bases at V and 4 bases at J, leaving 10 bases unmatched. CDR3 coding DNA: TGTGCCAGCAGACCTCTTCCTAGCGGGGCGTACAATGAGCAGTTCTTC. Amino acids: CASRPLPSGAYNEQFF.

This clonotype was found a few times. This chain links TRBV2 with TRBJ2-2; TRBD1 matches at 10 bases. Germline V gene sequence: CDR1 SNHLY, CDR2 FYNNEI. The V gene end was trimmed by 5 bases and the J gene end by 4 bases; junction bases not matched to a gene: 7. The CDR3 runs to 16 residues. The CDR3 DNA reads TGTGCCAGCAGTCCCCCCGGGACAGGGGTCACCGGGGAGCTGTTTTTT. It codes for CASSPPGTGVTGELFF.

This clonotype was detected ten times or more. This rearrangement joins TRBV7-6 to TRBJ2-5; the match to TRBD2 covers 11 bases. Trimming took 4 bases from V and 7 from J; bases not matched to a gene: 5. Germline CDR1 is SGHVS and CDR2 is FNYEAQ. The CDR3 has 14 amino acids. CDR3 region: CASSSTSGGLTQYF. The CDR3 DNA sequence: TGTGCCAGCAGCTCCACTAGCGGGGGCCTGACCCAGTACTTC.

This clonotype was seen a handful of times. The chain joins TRBV12-3 or TRBV12-4 to TRBJ1-2; no reliable D call. The CDR3 sequence is 14 residues long. Trimming stripped 3 bases from V and 2 bases from J, with 10 bases between. This chain's CDR3 is CASSFGPTNYGYTF. Written as DNA, the CDR3 is TGTGCCAGCAGTTTTGGCCCGACAAACTATGGCTACACCTTC.

This rearrangement joins TRBV28 to TRBJ2-7; D is unresolved. Germline assignment: CDR1 MDHEN and CDR2 SYDVKM. The ends were cut back, 7 bases at V and 6 bases at J, with 16 bases in the middle. The CDR3 spans 13 residues. The CDR3 DNA follows: TGTGCCAGCACCCCTAGAACTTACCGCGAGCAGTACGTC. Its translation: CASTPRTYREQYV.

This chain connects TRBV5-1 to TRBJ2-1; TRBD1 matches 8 bases. Germline loops: CDR1 SGHRS, CDR2 YFSETQ. The V and J ends lost 4 bases and 7 bases, in that order; junction bases with no gene match: 7. This CDR3 contains 14 residues. The CDR3 DNA reads as TGCGCCAGCAGCCGAGACAGGGGCGGTAATGAGCAGTTCTTC. It encodes CASSRDRGGNEQFF.

This clonotype was recorded a few times. The chain links TRBV7-9 to TRBJ2-4; TRBD1 matches 8 bases. The V gene's germline CDR1 is SEHNR and CDR2 FQNEAQ (reference sequence). The CDR3 is made up of 15 amino acids. V gave up 5 bases and J gave up 5 bases; unmatched junction bases: 8. This CDR3 reads CASSPPGTGENIQYF. In DNA form, the CDR3 reads TGTGCCAGCAGCCCGCCCGGGACAGGAGAAAACATTCAGTACTTC.

This clonotype has just a few counts. The V and J genes are TRBV11-2 and TRBJ2-6; a weak D match, TRBD1 (5 bases). The length of the CDR3 is 17 residues. CDR1 and CDR2 from the germline V gene are SGHAT and FQNNGV. Trimming shortened V by 3 bases and J by 4 bases, and 16 bases separated the two germline ends. The CDR3 DNA is TGTGCCAGCAGCTTTGGCAGGGCAGCGTCCGGGGCCAACGTCCTGACTTTC. This codes for CASSFGRAASGANVLTF.

This clonotype was counted ten times or more. V and J are TRBV12-3 or TRBV12-4 and TRBJ1-1; 7 bases are shared with TRBD1. J gave up 10 bases and V 8 bases, and 25 bases lay outside the gene matches. CDR3 size: 17 residues. CDR3 coding DNA: TGTGCCAGCCGAACCTACGACATTACAGGGGCAAAATATGGAGCTTTCTTT. Protein sequence: CASRTYDITGAKYGAFF.

The chain combines TRBV5-1 with TRBJ1-1; the D is unclear. Germline assignment: CDR1 SGHRS and CDR2 YFSETQ. V was trimmed by 1 base and J by 0 bases, leaving 10 bases between them. The CDR3 consists of 15 residues. CDR3 sequence: CASSLRWTMNTEAFF. CDR3 bases: TGCGCCAGCAGCTTGAGATGGACCATGAACACTGAAGCTTTCTTT.

This clonotype occurred a few times. The chain employs TRBV5-6 and TRBJ1-6; D remains unclear. This CDR3 comprises 15 residues. In germline, CDR1 is SGHDT, CDR2 YYEEEE. V was cut by 2 bases and J by 6 bases, with 12 bases left in between. The CDR3 DNA is TGTGCCAGCAGCTTATCTAAGGGAAGTAATTCACCCCTCCACTTT. Its protein product is CASSLSKGSNSPLHF.

This clonotype has more than one count but fewer than ten. The rearrangement links TRBV20-1 to TRBJ2-3, with 10 bases aligning to TRBD2. The CDR3 runs 16 residues. V trimming: 6 bases; J trimming: 0 bases; junction bases outside the gene matches: 9. Germline values: CDR1 DFQATT, CDR2 SNEGSKA (reference sequence). The CDR3 is CSATLAGGLSTDTQYF. CDR3 coding DNA: TGCAGTGCCACCTTAGCGGGGGGCCTGAGCACAGATACGCAGTATTTT.

This sequence joins TRBV6-2 or TRBV6-3 and TRBJ1-3, with D maybe TRBD1 (5 bases). This CDR3 is built from 14 residues. The V end lost 8 bases, the J end lost 0 bases, and 11 bases lay between the germline ends. Germline V CDR1 and CDR2: MNHEY, SVGEGT. CDR3 sequence reads: CASGTSDSGNTIYF. CDR3 nucleotides: TGTGCCAGCGGGACGTCCGACTCTGGAAACACCATATATTTT.